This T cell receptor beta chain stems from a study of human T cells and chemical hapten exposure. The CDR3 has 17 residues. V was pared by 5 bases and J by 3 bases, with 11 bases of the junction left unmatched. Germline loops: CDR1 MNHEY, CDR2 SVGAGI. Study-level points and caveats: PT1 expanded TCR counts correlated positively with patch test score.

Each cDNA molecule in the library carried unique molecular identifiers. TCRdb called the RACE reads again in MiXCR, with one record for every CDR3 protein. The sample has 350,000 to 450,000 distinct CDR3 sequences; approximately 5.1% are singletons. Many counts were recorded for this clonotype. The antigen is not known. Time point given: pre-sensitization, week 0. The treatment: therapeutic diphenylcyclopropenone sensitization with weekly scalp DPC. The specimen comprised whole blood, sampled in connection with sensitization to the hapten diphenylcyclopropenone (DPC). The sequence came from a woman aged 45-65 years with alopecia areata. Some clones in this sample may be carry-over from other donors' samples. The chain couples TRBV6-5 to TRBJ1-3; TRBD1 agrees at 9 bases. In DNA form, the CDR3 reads TGTGCCAGCAGTCCCGACACCGGGACAGGGATTGGAAACACCATATATTTT. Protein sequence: CASSPDTGTGIGNTIYF.